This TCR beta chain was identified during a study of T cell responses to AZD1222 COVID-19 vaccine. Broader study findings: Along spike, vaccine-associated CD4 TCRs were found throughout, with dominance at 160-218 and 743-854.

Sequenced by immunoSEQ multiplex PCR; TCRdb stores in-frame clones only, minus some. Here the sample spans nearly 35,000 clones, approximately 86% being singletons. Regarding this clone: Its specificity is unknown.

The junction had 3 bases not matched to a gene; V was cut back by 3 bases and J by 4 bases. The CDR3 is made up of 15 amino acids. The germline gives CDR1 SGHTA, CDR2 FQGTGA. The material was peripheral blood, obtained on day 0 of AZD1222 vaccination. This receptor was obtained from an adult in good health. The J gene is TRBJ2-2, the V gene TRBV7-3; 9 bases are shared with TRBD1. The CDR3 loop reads CASSFGTGLTGELFF. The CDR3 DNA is TGTGCCAGCAGCTTTGGGACAGGGCTCACCGGGGAGCTGTTTTTT.